Presented here are 4 T cell receptor beta chains from one specimen sequenced in a study of beta chain features in type 1 diabetes. Since all of the isolated RNA was reverse transcribed, expressed TCRB transcripts were what got sequenced. TCRdb's copy holds only in-frame clones and misses some; the assay was immunoSEQ multiplex PCR. Here the sample spans hundreds of thousands of clones, more than 65% being singletons. The sample comprised naive CD4+ T cells from blood. These receptor sequences come from a man under 40 in good health.

This clone was counted a single time. The rearrangement joins TRBV29-1 to TRBJ2-4, with 9 positions matching TRBD2. This CDR3 is built from 16 residues. V trimming: 0 bases; J trimming: 6 bases; junction bases outside the gene matches: 9. The germline V gene encodes CDR1 SQVTM and CDR2 ANQGSEA. CDR3 in DNA: TGCAGCGTTGAAGATTCGGCGGGAGGGTTGGTAAACATTCAGTACTTC. Its protein is CSVEDSAGGLVNIQYF.

The chain is built from TRBV21-1 and TRBJ2-3; the DNA was not used to check the table's D call, TRBD2. TRBV21-1 is recorded as a pseudogene. This CDR3 has 14 residues. DNA for the CDR3: TGTGCCAGCAGCCCACCGCTGAGGGTAAATACGCAGTATTTT. This translates into CASSPPLRVNTQYF.

This chain links TRBV6-6 with TRBJ2-4; 7 bases line up with TRBD1. Unmatched junction bases numbered 4, after V lost 2 bases and J lost 9 bases. The CDR3 is 13 residues long. Germline loops: CDR1 MNHNY, CDR2 SVGAGI (reference sequence). As DNA, the CDR3 is TGTGCCAGCAGTTACCCCGGACAGGCCATTCAGTACTTC. Amino acids: CASSYPGQAIQYF.

This chain joins TRBV30 and TRBJ2-3; 8 bases agree with TRBD2. Unmatched junction bases numbered 4, after V lost 0 bases and J lost 8 bases. The CDR3 is 13 amino acids. Germline V gene sequence: CDR1 GTSNPN, CDR2 SVGIG (reference sequence). The CDR3 DNA reads TGTGCCTGGAGTGTAAGCGGGGGTGGTACGCAGTATTTT. Its protein is CAWSVSGGGTQYF.